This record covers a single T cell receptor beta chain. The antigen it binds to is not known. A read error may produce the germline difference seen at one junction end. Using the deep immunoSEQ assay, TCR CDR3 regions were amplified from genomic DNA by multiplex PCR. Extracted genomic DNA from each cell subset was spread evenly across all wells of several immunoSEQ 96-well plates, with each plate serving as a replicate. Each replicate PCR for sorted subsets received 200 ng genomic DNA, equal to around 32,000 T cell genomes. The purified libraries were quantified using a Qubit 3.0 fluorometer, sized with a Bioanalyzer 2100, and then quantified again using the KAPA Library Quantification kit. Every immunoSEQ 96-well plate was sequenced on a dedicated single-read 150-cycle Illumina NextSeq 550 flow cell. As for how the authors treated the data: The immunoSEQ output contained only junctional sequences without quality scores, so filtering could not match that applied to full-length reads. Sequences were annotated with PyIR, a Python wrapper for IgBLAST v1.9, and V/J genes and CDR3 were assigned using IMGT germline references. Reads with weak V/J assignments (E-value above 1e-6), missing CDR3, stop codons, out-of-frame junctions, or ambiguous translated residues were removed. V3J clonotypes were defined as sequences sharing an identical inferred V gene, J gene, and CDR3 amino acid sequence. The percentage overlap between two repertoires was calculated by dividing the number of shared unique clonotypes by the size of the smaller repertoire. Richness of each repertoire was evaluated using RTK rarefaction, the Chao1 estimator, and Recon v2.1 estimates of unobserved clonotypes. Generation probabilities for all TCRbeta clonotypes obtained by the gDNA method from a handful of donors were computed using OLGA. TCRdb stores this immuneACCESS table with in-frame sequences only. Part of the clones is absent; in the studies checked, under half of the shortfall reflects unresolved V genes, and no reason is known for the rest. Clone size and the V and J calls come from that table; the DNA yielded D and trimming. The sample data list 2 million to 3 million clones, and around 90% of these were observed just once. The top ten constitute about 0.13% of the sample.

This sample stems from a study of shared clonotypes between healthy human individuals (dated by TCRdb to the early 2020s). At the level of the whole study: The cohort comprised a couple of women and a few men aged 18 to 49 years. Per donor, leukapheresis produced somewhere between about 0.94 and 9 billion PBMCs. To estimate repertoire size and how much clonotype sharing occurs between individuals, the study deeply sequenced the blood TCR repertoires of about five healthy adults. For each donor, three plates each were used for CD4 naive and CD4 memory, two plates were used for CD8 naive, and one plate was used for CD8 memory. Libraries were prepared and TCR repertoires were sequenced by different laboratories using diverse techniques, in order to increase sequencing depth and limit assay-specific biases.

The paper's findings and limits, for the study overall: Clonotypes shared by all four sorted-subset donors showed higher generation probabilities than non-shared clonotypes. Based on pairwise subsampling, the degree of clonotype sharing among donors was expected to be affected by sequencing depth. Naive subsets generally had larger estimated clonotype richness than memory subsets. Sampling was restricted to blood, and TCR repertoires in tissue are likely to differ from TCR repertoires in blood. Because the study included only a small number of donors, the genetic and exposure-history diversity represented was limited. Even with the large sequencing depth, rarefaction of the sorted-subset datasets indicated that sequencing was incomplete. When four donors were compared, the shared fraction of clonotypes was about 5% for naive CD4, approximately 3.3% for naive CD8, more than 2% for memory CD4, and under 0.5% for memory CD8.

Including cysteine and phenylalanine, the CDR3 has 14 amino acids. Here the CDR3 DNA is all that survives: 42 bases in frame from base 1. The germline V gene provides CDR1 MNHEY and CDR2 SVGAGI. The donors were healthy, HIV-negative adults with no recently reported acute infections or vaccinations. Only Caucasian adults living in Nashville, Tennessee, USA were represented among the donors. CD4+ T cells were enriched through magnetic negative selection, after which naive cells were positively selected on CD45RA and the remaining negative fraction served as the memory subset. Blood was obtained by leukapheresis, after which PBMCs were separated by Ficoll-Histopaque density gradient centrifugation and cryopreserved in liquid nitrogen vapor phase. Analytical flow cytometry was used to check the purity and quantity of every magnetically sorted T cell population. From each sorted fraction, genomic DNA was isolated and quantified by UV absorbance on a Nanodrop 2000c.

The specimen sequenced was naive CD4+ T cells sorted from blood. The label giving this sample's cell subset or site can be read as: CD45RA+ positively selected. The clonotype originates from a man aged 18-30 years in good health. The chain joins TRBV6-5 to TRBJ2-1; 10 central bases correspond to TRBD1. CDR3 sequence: CASSRQGAHNEQLF. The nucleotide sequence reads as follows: TGTGCCAGCAGCCGACAGGGGGCCCACAATGAGCAGCTCTTC.